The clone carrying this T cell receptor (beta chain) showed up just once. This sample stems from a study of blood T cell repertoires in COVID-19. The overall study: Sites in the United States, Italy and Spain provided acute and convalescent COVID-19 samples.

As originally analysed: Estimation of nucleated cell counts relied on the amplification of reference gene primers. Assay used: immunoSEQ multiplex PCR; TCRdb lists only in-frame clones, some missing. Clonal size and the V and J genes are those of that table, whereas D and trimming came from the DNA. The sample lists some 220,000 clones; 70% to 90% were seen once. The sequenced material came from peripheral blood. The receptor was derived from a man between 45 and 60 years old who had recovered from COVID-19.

CDR3 residues: CSATSQETQYF. CDR3 DNA: TGCAGCGCAACTTCCCAAGAGACCCAGTACTTC. The V gene is TRBV29-1, the J gene TRBJ2-5; D is uncertain. The V gene's germline CDR1 is SQVTM and CDR2 ANQGSEA. The CDR3 consists of 11 residues. Trimming pared 7 bases from V and 1 base from J, leaving 7 bases between.